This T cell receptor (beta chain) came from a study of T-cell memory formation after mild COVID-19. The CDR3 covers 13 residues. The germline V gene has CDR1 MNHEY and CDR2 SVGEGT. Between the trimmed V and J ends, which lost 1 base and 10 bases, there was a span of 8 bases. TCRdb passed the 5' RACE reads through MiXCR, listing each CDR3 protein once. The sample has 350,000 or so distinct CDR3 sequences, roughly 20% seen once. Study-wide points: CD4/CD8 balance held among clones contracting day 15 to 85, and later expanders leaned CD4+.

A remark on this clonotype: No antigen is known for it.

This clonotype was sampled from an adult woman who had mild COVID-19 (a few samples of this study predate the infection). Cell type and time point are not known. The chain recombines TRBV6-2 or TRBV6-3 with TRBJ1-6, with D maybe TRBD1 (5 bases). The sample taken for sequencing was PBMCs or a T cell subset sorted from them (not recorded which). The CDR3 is CASSYLGGSPLHF. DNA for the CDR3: TGTGCCAGCAGTTACTTGGGGGGGTCACCCCTCCACTTT.